These T cell receptor beta chains were read from a single sample in a study of immune cell composition in non-small cell lung cancer. Profiled with immunoSEQ multiplex PCR; TCRdb holds only in-frame clones, not every one. The sample carries 1,500 to 2,000 clones, 70% to 80% recorded once. The specimen was non-adjacent lung tissue. These receptors were collected from a human donor with non-small cell lung cancer. The CDR3 runs from the conserved cysteine through the conserved F or W. A D gene is named only where the DNA matches it firmly. Clone size is not always given. Where it is, it says once, few, many or a class for expanded clones.

j_call d_call clone_size v_call cdr3_nt cdr3_aa
TRBJ1-1 TRBD1 - TRBV7-3 TGTGCCAGCAGCATTGGACAGGGGGCGGAAGCTTTCTTT CASSIGQGAEAFF
TRBJ1-1 - few TRBV7-8 TGTGCCAGCAGCGTACAGGGAATTCGAGCTGAAGCTTTCTTT CASSVQGIRAEAFF
TRBJ2-4 - - TRBV13 TGTGCCAGCAGCTTGGTTGGACTAGCCAAAAACATTCAGTACTTC CASSLVGLAKNIQYF
TRBJ2-2 TRBD1 - TRBV19 TGTGCCAGTAGTATCTTCGGACAGGGGAGCTCCGGGGAGCTGTTTTTT CASSIFGQGSSGELFF
TRBJ1-2 - - TRBV6-5 TGTGCCAGCATTCGGGACTCGTCCGGGGGGGGCTACACCTTC CASIRDSSGGGYTF
TRBJ2-7 TRBD2 - TRBV4-3 TGCGCCAGCAGCCAGCTCGGCGAAGCGGGGGGGCCGAACGAGCAGTACTTC CASSQLGEAGGPNEQYF
TRBJ2-3 - - TRBV19 TGTGCCAGTAGTATGTCCCTCCTATTGGCGGGACCAGATACGCAGTATTTT CASSMSLLLAGPDTQYF
TRBJ1-3 - - TRBV27 TGTGCCAGCAGTCCCCGGGACAACGGAAACACCATATATTTT CASSPRDNGNTIYF
TRBJ2-7 - - TRBV7-9 TGTGCCAGCAGCTTAGAGGGGGGGGCGAGGCCCTACGAGCAGTACTTC CASSLEGGARPYEQYF
TRBJ1-5 - - TRBV5-1 TGCGCCAGCAGCTTTCAGGGCGGCAATCAGCCCCAGCATTTT CASSFQGGNQPQHF
TRBJ1-6 - - TRBV19 TGTGCCAGTACCATGACAGAAAGAAATTCACCCCTCCACTTT CASTMTERNSPLHF
TRBJ1-1 - once TRBV28 TGTGCCAGCAGCAGCCGGGACTTTAATCTCTTTTTCGGGGACACTGAAGCTTTCTTT CASSSRDFNLFFGDTEAFF
TRBJ2-7 TRBD1 few TRBV5-4 TGTGCCAGCAGCCAGGGGGCGGACACCTACGAGCAGTACTTC CASSQGADTYEQYF
TRBJ2-1 TRBD1 - TRBV18 TGTGCCAGCTCACCACAATCGGTCAGGGGGAATGAGCAGTTCTTC CASSPQSVRGNEQFF
TRBJ2-1 TRBD2 - TRBV11-2 TGTGCCAGCAGCTTTCTAGCGGGAGGGCCGAGTGAGCAGTTCTTC CASSFLAGGPSEQFF
TRBJ1-3 - large TRBV2 TGTGCCAGCAGTGAAGCGGAGGGAAACACCATATATTTT CASSEAEGNTIYF
TRBJ2-6 TRBD1 - TRBV7-9 TGTGCCAGCAGCCCGGGACAGGGAAGCTCTGGGGCCAACGTCCTGACTTTC CASSPGQGSSGANVLTF
TRBJ2-1 TRBD2 - TRBV27 TGTGCCAGCAGTTTTAGGACTAGCGGGATGGGTGAGCAGTTCTTC CASSFRTSGMGEQFF
TRBJ2-1 - - TRBV7-2 TGTGCCAGCAGCATCCAGCGGCAAAATGAGCAGTTCTTC CASSIQRQNEQFF
TRBJ1-3 - - TRBV5-1 TGCGCCAGCAGCTACGACCCCGCCGGGGCTGGAAACACCATATATTTT CASSYDPAGAGNTIYF
TRBJ2-2 TRBD2 large TRBV11-2 TGTGCCAGCAGCTTAGCCCGGACTAGCGGGAGGTCCGGGGAGCTGTTTTTT CASSLARTSGRSGELFF
TRBJ2-7 TRBD1 - TRBV5-1 TGCGCCAGCAGCTTGGATGGACAGGGGGTCTACGAGCAGTACTTC CASSLDGQGVYEQYF
TRBJ2-5 TRBD2 - TRBV11-2 TGTGCCAGCAGCTTAGGGGCTAGCGGGGGCCAACAAGAGACCCAGTACTTC CASSLGASGGQQETQYF
TRBJ1-5 - - TRBV19 TGTGCCAGTAGCACGAGGGGACATCGCGATAGCAATCAGCCCCAGCATTTT CASSTRGHRDSNQPQHF
TRBJ2-7 - few TRBV7-8 TGTGCCAGCAGCTTAGGGTCCAATCGGGGCGAGCAGTACTTC CASSLGSNRGEQYF
TRBJ2-2 TRBD2 - TRBV7-9 TGTGCCAGCAGCTTAGTTCGGGGAGGGAGCCCCGGGGAGCTGTTTTTT CASSLVRGGSPGELFF
TRBJ2-7 - - TRBV4-1 TGCGCCAGCAGCCAAGGGACAGTAGGCTACGAGCAGTACTTC CASSQGTVGYEQYF
TRBJ2-4 - once TRBV6-1 TGTGCCAGCAGTGAATCAGGGGTCGGCGCCAAAAACATTCAGTACTTC CASSESGVGAKNIQYF
TRBJ1-4 - - TRBV19 TGTGCCAGTAGTATTGATTTTCGATCAATGCGACTGTTTTTT CASSIDFRSMRLFF
TRBJ1-1 - - TRBV5-1 TGCGCCAGCAGATCCGACAGTAACACTGAAGCTTTCTTT CASRSDSNTEAFF
TRBJ1-2 TRBD1 few TRBV2 TGTGCCAGCAGTGGCGAGACAGGGGTCCATGGCTACACCTTC CASSGETGVHGYTF
TRBJ2-7 TRBD1 - TRBV27 TGTGCCAGCAGCCCCGGGACAGGGAGCTCCTACGAGCAGTACTTC CASSPGTGSSYEQYF
TRBJ2-1 TRBD2 once TRBV5-4 TGTGCCAGCAGTCATGGACTAGACCCCAATGAGCAGTTCTTC CASSHGLDPNEQFF
TRBJ1-6 - few TRBV16 TGTGCCAGCAGCCAATCTCTCTCCGGTTCGTCCCTCCACTTT CASSQSLSGSSLHF
TRBJ1-5 TRBD1 - TRBV28 TGTGCCAGCAGTTTTACGACAGGGTGGCAGCCCCAGCATTTT CASSFTTGWQPQHF
TRBJ1-6 - - TRBV5-4 TGTGCCAGCAGCTTCAGTGGGACTCATTCACCCCTCCACTTT CASSFSGTHSPLHF
TRBJ2-7 TRBD2 - TRBV28 TGTGCCAGCAGTTTAGTGGCTAGCGGGAGTAAAGGGGGTCCGGGCGAGCAGTACTTC CASSLVASGSKGGPGEQYF
TRBJ2-7 - - TRBV5-5 TGTGCCAGCAGCTATTCCTGGGGGCAGACAGTTCCAGGGGAGCAGTACTTC CASSYSWGQTVPGEQYF
TRBJ1-2 - - TRBV20-1 TGCAGTGCTAGTTCTTCACTCGGCTACACCTTC CSASSSLGYTF
TRBJ1-4 - - TRBV9 TGTGCCAGCAGCGTCGGGACGGGGGGTGGTGAAAAACTGTTTTTT CASSVGTGGGEKLFF
TRBJ1-1 TRBD1 - TRBV19 TGTGCCAGTAGTATATTCCTTGGGACAGACTCCCCGAACACTGAAGCTTTCTTT CASSIFLGTDSPNTEAFF
TRBJ2-5 TRBD2 - TRBV18 TGTGCCAGCTCGGACCGCCTAACAAGACTAGCGGGGCAAGAGACCCAGTACTTC CASSDRLTRLAGQETQYF
TRBJ2-2 TRBD2 - TRBV11-3 TGTGCCAGCAGCTTAGCCCGGACTAGCGGGAGGTCCGGGGAGCTGTTTTTT CASSLARTSGRSGELFF
TRBJ2-2 TRBD1 - TRBV9 TGTGCCAGCGAACCGGGACAGAGAGTGGCCGGGGAGCTGTTTTTT CASEPGQRVAGELFF
TRBJ1-3 TRBD1 - TRBV6-1 TGTGCCAGCCTCGGGACAGGATACTCTGGAAACACCATATATTTT CASLGTGYSGNTIYF
TRBJ1-6 - - TRBV6-5 TGTGCCAGCCGACCTCCCGGGACATATAATTCACCCCTCCACTTT CASRPPGTYNSPLHF
TRBJ2-1 - - TRBV2 TGTGCCAGCAGTGAGTTAACCTACAATGAGCAGTTCTTC CASSELTYNEQFF
TRBJ2-7 - - TRBV5-1 TGCGCCAGCAGCATCGGACAGTCCAGCGAGCAGTACTTC CASSIGQSSEQYF
TRBJ1-2 - - TRBV6-1 TGTGCCAGCAGTGAATTTTTGGGGGGACCTCGCTATGGCTACACCTTC CASSEFLGGPRYGYTF
TRBJ1-2 - - TRBV5-1 TGCGCCAGCAGCTTCGGCGGGAGCGGCTACACCTTC CASSFGGSGYTF
TRBJ2-5 - - TRBV5-1 TGCGCCAGCAGCTCACAAGAGACCCAGTACTTC CASSSQETQYF
TRBJ1-1 TRBD1 few TRBV5-4 TGTGCCAGCGGGTCCGGGACAGGTATAGAAGCTTTCTTT CASGSGTGIEAFF
TRBJ2-7 - few TRBV6-1 TGTGCCAGCAGTGACCACAGGACAGCACTCTCCTACGAGCAGTACTTC CASSDHRTALSYEQYF
TRBJ2-7 TRBD2 - TRBV5-6 TGTGCCAGCAGCTCGTCACTAGCGGACAGCCTCTCCTACGAGCAGTACTTC CASSSSLADSLSYEQYF
TRBJ2-7 TRBD2 - TRBV7-8 TGTGCCAGTAGCGGGAGAGGGGGTAGGAGGAACGAGCAGTACTTC CASSGRGGRRNEQYF